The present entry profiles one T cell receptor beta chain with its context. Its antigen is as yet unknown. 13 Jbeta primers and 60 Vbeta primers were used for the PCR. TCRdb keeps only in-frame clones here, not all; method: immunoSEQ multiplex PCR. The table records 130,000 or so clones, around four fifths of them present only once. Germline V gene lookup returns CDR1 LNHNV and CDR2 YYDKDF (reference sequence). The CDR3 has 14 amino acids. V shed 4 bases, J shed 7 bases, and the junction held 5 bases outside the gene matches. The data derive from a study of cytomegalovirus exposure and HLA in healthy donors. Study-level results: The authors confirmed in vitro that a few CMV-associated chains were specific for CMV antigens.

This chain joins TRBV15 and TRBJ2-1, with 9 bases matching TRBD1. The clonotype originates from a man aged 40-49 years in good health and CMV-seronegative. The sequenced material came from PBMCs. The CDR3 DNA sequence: TGTGCCACCAGCACCGGGACAGGGCATAATGAGCAGTTCTTC. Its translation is CATSTGTGHNEQFF.